This TCR beta chain came from a study of shared clonotypes between healthy human individuals. The assay was immunoSEQ multiplex PCR, and TCRdb's table has in-frame clones only and misses some. The sample carries around 430,000 clones, 70% to 80% recorded once. Germline V gene lookup returns CDR1 SGHTS and CDR2 YDEGEE. The CDR3 has 16 amino acids. Trimming at V came to 6 bases and at J to 4 bases, leaving 13 bases not matched to a gene. J is TRBJ2-3 and V is TRBV5-8; 8 bases are a match to TRBD2. The TCR comes from a woman aged 40 to 50 in good health. Some clones in this sample may be carry-over from other donors' samples. What was sequenced was PBMCs. The CDR3 protein is CASTAASGSYPDTQYF. The CDR3 DNA reads TGTGCCAGCACCGCGGCCAGCGGGAGTTATCCAGATACGCAGTATTTT. Variable domain in full (rest from reference TRBV5-8 and TRBJ2-3): EAGVTQSPTHLIKTRGQQATLRCSPISGHTSVYWYQQALGLGLQFLLWYDEGEERNRGNFPPRFSGRQFPNYSSELNVNALELEDSALYLCASTAASGSYPDTQYFGPGTRLTVL.